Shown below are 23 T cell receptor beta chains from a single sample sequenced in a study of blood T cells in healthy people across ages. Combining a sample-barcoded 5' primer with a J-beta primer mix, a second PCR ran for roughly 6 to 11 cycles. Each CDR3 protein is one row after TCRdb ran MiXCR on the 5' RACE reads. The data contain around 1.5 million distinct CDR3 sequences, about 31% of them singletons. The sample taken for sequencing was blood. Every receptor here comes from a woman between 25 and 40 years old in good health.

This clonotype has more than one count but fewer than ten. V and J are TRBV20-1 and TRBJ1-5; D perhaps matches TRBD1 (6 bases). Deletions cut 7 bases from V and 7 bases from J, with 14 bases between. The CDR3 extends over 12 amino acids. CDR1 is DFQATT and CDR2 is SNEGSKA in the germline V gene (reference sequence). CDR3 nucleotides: TGCAGTGTCACACAGGGATTGCAGCCCCAGCATTTT. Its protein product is CSVTQGLQPQHF.

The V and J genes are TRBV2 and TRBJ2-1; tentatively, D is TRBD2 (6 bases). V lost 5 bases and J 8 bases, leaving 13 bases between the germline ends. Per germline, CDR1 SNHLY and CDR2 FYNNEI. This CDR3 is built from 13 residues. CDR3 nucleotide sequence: TGTGCCAGCAGTCTAAACCCGGGGGATGAGCAGTTCTTC. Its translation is CASSLNPGDEQFF.

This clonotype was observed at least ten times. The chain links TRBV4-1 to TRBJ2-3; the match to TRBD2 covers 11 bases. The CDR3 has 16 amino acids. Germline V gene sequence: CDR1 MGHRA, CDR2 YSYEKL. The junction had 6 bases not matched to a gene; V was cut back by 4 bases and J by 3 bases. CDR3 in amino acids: CASSRSGTSGTDTQYF. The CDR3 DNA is TGCGCCAGCAGCCGATCGGGGACTAGCGGAACAGATACGCAGTATTTT.

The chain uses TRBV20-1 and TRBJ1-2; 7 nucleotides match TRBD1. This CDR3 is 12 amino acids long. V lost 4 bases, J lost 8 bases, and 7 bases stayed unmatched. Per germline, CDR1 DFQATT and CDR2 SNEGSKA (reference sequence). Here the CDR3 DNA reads TGCAGTGCTATTAAAGGGGGCGAAGGCTACACCTTC. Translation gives CSAIKGGEGYTF.

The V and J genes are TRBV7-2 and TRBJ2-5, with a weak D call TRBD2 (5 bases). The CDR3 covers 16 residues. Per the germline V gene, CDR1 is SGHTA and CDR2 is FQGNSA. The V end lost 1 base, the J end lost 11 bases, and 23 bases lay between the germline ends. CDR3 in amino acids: CASSLGVSSYIGEQYF. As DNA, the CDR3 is TGTGCCAGCAGCTTAGGGGTTAGCTCGTACATTGGGGAGCAGTACTTC.

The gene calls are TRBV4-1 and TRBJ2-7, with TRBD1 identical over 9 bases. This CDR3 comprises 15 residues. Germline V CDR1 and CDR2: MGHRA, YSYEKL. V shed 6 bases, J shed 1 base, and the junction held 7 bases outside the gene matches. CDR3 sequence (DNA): TGCGCCAGCAGACTCGGGACAGGGAGATCCTACGAGCAGTACTTC. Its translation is CASRLGTGRSYEQYF.

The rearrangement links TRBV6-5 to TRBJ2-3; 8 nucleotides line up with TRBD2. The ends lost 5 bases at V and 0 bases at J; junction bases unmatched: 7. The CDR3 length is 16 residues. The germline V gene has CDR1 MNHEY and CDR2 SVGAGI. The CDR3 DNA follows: TGTGCCAGCAGTACTCTAGCGGGCTTTAGCACAGATACGCAGTATTTT. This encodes CASSTLAGFSTDTQYF.

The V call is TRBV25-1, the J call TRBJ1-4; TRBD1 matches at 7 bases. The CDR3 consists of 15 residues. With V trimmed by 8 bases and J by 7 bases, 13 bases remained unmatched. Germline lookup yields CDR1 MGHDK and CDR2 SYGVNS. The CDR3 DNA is TGTGCCAGCGGGGATCACAGGGGAGGCGGTGAAAAACTGTTTTTT. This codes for CASGDHRGGGEKLFF.

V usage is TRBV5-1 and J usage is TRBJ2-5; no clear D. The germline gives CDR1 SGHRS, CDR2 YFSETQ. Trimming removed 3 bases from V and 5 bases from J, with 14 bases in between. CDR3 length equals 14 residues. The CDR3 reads CASSSGMVSETQYF. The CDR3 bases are TGCGCCAGCAGCTCAGGAATGGTCTCGGAGACCCAGTACTTC.

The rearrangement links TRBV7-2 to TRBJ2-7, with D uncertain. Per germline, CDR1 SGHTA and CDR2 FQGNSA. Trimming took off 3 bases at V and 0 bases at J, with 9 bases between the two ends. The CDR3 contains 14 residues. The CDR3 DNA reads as TGTGCCAGCAGCTTGATTGGAGTCTCCTACGAGCAGTACTTC. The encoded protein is CASSLIGVSYEQYF.

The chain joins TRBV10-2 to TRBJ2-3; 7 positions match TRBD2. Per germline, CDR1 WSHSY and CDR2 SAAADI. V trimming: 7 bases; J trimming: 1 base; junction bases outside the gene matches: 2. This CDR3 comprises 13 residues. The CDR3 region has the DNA TGCGCCAGCAATCTAGCGGGCACAGATACGCAGTATTTT. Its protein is CASNLAGTDTQYF.

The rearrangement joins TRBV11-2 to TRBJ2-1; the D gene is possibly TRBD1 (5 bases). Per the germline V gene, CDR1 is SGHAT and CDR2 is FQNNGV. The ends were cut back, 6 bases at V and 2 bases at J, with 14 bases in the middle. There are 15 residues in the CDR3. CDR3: CASRVAQGPYNEQFF. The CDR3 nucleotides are TGTGCCAGCAGGGTCGCGCAGGGTCCCTACAATGAGCAGTTCTTC. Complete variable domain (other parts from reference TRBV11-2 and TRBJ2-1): EAGVAQSPRYKIIEKRQSVAFWCNPISGHATLYWYQQILGQGPKLLIQFQNNGVVDDSQLPKDRFSAERLKGVDSTLKIQPAKLEDSAVYLCASRVAQGPYNEQFFGPGTRLTVL.

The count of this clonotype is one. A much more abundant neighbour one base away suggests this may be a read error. Here the CDR3 reads CSTTPLEIDTQYF. The CDR3 nucleotides read TGCAGTACTACCCCTCTAGAGATTGATACGCAGTATTTT. This chain uses TRBV20-1 with TRBJ2-3; no clear D gene. From germline, CDR1 is DFQATT and CDR2 SNEGSKA (reference sequence). The CDR3 spans 13 residues. Between the trimmed V and J ends, which lost 8 bases and 6 bases, there was a span of 18 bases.

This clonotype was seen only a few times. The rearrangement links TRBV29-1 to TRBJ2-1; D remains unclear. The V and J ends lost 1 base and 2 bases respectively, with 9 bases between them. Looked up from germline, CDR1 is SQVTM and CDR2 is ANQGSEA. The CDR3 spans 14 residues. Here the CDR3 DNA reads TGCAGCGTTGAAGGCCGTACTACCTACAATGAGCAGTTCTTC. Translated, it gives CSVEGRTTYNEQFF.

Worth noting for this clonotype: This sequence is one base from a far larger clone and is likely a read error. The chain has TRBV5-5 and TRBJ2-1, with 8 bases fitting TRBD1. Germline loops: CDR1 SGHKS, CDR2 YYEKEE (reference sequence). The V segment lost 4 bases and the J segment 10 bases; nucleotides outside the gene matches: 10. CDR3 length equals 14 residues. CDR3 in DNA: TGTGCCAGCAGCACCGGGACAGGAAGCTACGAGCAGTTCTTC. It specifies CASSTGTGSYEQFF.

CDR3 nucleotides: TGCAGCGTTGGGGGTAGTAATTTTAGGGGAGTTGTCACCTACAATGAGCAGTTCTTC. This gives the protein CSVGGSNFRGVVTYNEQFF. V usage is TRBV29-1 and J usage is TRBJ2-1, with D perhaps matching TRBD1 or TRBD2 (5 bases each). CDR1 and CDR2 (germline): SQVTM, ANQGSEA. The CDR3 covers 19 residues. Trimming removed 4 bases from V and 2 bases from J, with 27 bases in between.

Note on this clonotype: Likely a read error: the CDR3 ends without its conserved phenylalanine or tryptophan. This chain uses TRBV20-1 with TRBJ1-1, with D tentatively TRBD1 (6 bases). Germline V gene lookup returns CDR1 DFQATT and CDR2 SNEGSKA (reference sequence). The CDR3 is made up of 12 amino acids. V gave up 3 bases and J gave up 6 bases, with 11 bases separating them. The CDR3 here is CSASPGDPEAFV. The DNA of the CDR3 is TGCAGTGCTAGTCCAGGGGATCCTGAAGCTTTCGTT.

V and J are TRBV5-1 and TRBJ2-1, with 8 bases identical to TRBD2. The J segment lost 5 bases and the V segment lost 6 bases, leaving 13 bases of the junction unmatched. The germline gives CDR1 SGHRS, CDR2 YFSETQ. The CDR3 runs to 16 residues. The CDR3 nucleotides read TGCGCCAGCACCATGAGCTTCGGGAGGGAAAACAATGAGCAGTTCTTC. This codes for CASTMSFGRENNEQFF.

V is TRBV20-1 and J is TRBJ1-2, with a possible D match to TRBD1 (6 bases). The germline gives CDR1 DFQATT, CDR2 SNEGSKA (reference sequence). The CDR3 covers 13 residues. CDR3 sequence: CSEPTGSNYGYTF. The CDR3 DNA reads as TGCAGCGAGCCCACAGGGTCTAACTATGGCTACACCTTC.

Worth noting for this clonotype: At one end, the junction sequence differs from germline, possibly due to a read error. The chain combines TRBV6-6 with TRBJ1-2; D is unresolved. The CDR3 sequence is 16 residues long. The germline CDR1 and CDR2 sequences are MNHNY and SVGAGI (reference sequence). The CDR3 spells CANSYSSRTEHYGYTF. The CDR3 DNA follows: TGTGCCAACAGTTACTCGAGCAGGACGGAACACTATGGCTACACCTTC.

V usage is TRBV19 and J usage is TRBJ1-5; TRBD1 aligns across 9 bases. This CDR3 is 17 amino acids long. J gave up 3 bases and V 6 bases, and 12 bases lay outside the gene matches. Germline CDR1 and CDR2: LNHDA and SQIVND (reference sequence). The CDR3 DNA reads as TGTGCCAGTAGCCCGGACAGGGGAATACGTAACAATCAGCCCCAGCATTTT. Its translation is CASSPDRGIRNNQPQHF.

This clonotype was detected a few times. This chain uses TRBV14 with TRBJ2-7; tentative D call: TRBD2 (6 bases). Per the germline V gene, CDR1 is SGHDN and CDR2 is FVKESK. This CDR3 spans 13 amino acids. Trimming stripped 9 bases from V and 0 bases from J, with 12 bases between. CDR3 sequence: CARTGTHSYEQYF. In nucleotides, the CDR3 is TGTGCCAGAACCGGGACTCACTCCTACGAGCAGTACTTC.

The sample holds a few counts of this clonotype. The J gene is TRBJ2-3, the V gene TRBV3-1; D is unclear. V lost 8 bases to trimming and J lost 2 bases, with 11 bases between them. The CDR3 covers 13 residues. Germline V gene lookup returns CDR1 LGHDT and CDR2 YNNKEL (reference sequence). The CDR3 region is CASGSPYTDTQYF. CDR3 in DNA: TGTGCCAGCGGCTCTCCTTACACAGATACGCAGTATTTT.